The clone carrying this T cell receptor beta chain was recorded at least ten times. Trimming removed 4 bases from V and 1 base from J, with 14 bases in between. In germline, CDR1 is LNHDA, CDR2 SQIVND (reference sequence). The CDR3 covers 16 residues. This sample is drawn from a study of regulatory T cells in long-lasting Graves disease. Time point meaning: newly diagnosed GD, antithyroid drugs for less than 3 months. With RNA extracted from PBMCs as input, the TCR library was made. Relying on iRepertoire HTBI primers and Arm-PCR of CDR3 regions, the team built TCR beta libraries. TCRdb itself ran the multiplex PCR reads through MiXCR, one entry per CDR3 protein. The data hold over 450,000 distinct CDR3 sequences, with around 12% observed a single time. This sample was shared with a second study, whose subject was T cells in Graves' hyperthyroidism and ophthalmopathy.

This sequence joins TRBV19 and TRBJ1-5; a possible D gene is TRBD1 (5 bases). This receptor was taken from a woman aged 25 to 39 with Graves disease. The input for sequencing was peripheral blood mononuclear cells (PBMCs), taken at new diagnosis, from a patient treated with antithyroid drugs. The CDR3 sequence is CASSRDAPASNQPQHF. As DNA, the CDR3 is TGTGCCAGTAGTAGGGACGCCCCAGCGAGCAATCAGCCCCAGCATTTT.